These 5 T cell receptor beta chains were sequenced from one sample in a study of blood T cell repertoires in COVID-19. Repertoires were generated with immunoSEQ multiplex PCR, while TCRdb's copy carries only in-frame clones and drops some. The sample has 130,000 or so clones, roughly 84% seen once. The sequencing input was PBMCs or T cells enriched from blood (not recorded which). The receptors stem from a woman aged 25 to 45 who had recovered from COVID-19.

V usage is TRBV19 and J usage is TRBJ2-7; 10 positions agree with TRBD1. The CDR3 contains 15 residues. Germline CDR1 and CDR2: LNHDA and SQIVND (reference sequence). The V gene end was trimmed by 9 bases and the J gene end by 0 bases; junction bases not matched to a gene: 8. CDR3 sequence: CASRRGTGASYEQYF. The CDR3 DNA reads TGTGCCAGCCGTAGGGGGACAGGGGCCTCCTACGAGCAGTACTTC.

The chain has TRBV6-5 and TRBJ1-2; no clear D. This CDR3 spans 14 amino acids. V was trimmed by 2 bases and J by 0 bases, leaving 7 bases between them. Germline-derived CDR1 and CDR2 are MNHEY and SVGAGI. Written as DNA, the CDR3 is TGTGCCAGCAGTTACCGAGGAGCTAACTATGGCTACACCTTC. Its translation: CASSYRGANYGYTF.

The chain carries TRBV4-1 and TRBJ2-2; TRBD2 might be the D (5 bases). The germline CDR1 and CDR2 sequences are MGHRA and YSYEKL. This CDR3 has 17 amino acids. V was cut by 0 bases and J by 4 bases, with 15 bases left in between. CDR3 DNA: TGCGCCAGCAGCCAAGATTTCGGGCTTCGGGGCACCGGGGAGCTGTTTTTT. It specifies CASSQDFGLRGTGELFF.

This rearrangement joins TRBV28 to TRBJ1-2; unclear D gene. V was trimmed by 5 bases and J by 4 bases, leaving 11 bases between them. Germline assignment: CDR1 MDHEN and CDR2 SYDVKM. The CDR3 consists of 13 residues. The DNA for the CDR3 is TGTGCCAGCAGTCCCCCGGAGGCCTATGGCTACACCTTC. Amino acid sequence: CASSPPEAYGYTF.

The genes are TRBV4-3 and TRBJ1-3; perhaps TRBD1 as D (6 bases). Germline CDR1 reads LGHNA; CDR2 reads YSLEER. V lost 1 base, J lost 1 base, and 11 bases lay in between. The CDR3 spans 16 residues. The CDR3 coding sequence is TGCGCCAGCAGCCAAGGGACAGTTGGGTCTGGAAACACCATATATTTT. Amino acid sequence: CASSQGTVGSGNTIYF.